This entry concerns a single T cell receptor beta chain. Random hexamers were used to reverse transcribe an amount of roughly 0.45 to 1 ug RNA. In TCRdb, the immunoSEQ multiplex PCR reads were re-called with MiXCR into one record per CDR3 protein. The profile shows 70,000 to 75,000 distinct CDR3 sequences, roughly 93% of them singletons. From blood CD8+ and CD4+ T cells, TCR beta sequences were generated. TEMRA cells underwent FACS enrichment and CD8+ and CD4+ T cells underwent negative isolation. This entry belongs to a study of CD8 T cells in Susac syndrome. The CDR3 covers 12 residues. Looked up from germline, CDR1 is SGHTA and CDR2 is FQGNSA. V gave up 1 base and J gave up 7 bases, with 7 bases separating them.

The specimen was CD4+ T cells from PBMCs. The sequence was obtained from a human donor with Susac syndrome. The rearrangement joins TRBV7-2 to TRBJ1-2; a weak D match, TRBD1 (5 bases). CDR3 residues: CASSLEGLGYTF. DNA for the CDR3: TGTGCCAGCAGCTTAGAGGGGCTTGGCTACACCTTC.